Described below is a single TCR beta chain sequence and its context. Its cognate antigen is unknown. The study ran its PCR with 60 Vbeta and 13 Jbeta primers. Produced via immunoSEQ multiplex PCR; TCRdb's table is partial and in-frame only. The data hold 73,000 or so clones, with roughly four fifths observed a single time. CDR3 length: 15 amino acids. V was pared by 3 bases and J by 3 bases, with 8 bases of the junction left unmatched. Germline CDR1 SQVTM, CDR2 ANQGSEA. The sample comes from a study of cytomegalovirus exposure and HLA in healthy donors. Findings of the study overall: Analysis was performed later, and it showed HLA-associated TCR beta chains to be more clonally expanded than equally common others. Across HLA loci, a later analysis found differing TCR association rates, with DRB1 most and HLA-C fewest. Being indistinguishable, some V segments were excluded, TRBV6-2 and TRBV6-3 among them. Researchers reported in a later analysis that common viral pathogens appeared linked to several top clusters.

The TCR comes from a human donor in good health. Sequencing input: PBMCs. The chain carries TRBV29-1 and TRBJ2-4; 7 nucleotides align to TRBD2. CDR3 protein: CSVDTPGGGKNIQYF. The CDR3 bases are TGCAGCGTTGATACTCCTGGCGGGGGCAAAAACATTCAGTACTTC.